This section outlines one TCR beta chain sequence together with its context. Its antigen is as yet unknown. V lost 0 bases, J lost 3 bases, and 15 bases lay in between. The CDR3 loop spans 17 amino acids. CDR1 and CDR2 from the germline V gene are MGHRA and YSYEKL. The data derive from a study of post-analysis software for immune sequencing data. Study-level results: Significantly lower normalized Chao1 diversity was found in patients with multiple sclerosis relative to controls. Five or six TRBV segments, TRBV5-6, TRBV5-1 and TRBV20-1 among them, were found more frequent in patients than controls.

Prepared TCR beta cDNA libraries contained unique molecular identifiers. The T cell input of roughly 0.95 to 10 million gave a few hundred thousand cDNA molecules. TCRdb recomputed calls from the PCR reads with MiXCR, one row per CDR3 protein. The sample lists roughly 650,000 distinct CDR3 sequences, approximately 60% seen once, with 11% in the top ten. Sequenced input: blood. The TCR originated in a girl aged 2-10 years with multiple sclerosis. The chain uses TRBV4-1 and TRBJ2-1, with D unclear. The CDR3 loop reads CASSQDGGRYIYNEQFF. The CDR3 nucleotides read TGCGCCAGCAGCCAAGATGGTGGTCGCTACATCTACAATGAGCAGTTCTTC.